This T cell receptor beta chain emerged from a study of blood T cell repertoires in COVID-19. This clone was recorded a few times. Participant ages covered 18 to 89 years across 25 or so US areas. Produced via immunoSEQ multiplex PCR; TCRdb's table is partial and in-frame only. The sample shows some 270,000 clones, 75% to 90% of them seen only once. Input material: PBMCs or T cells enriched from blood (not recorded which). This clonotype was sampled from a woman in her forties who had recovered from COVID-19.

CDR3 bases: TGTGCCAGCGAGGGACAGGGGACCGGGGAGCTGTTTTTT. Its translation is CASEGQGTGELFF. The chain recombines TRBV2 with TRBJ2-2; TRBD1 matches 10 bases. This CDR3 is built from 13 residues. Germline trimming cut 8 bases from V and 5 bases from J; bases unmatched to any gene: 2. Germline V lookup: CDR1 SNHLY, CDR2 FYNNEI.